The next 8 T cell receptor beta chains were all read from a single sample in a study of T cell repertoires in cytomegalovirus infection. Each CDR3 protein is one row after TCRdb ran MiXCR on the reads. The data show under 450,000 distinct CDR3 sequences, about 35% seen once. Antigens for these TCRs are unknown. This specimen consisted of cultured PBMCs, obtained from culture after CMV antigen stimulation. These TCRs come from a human donor in good health (CMV status not recorded). Some clones in this sample may be carry-over from other donors' samples.

V is TRBV27 and J is TRBJ1-6; 8 nucleotides match TRBD1. The CDR3 has 15 residues. Germline V gene sequence: CDR1 MNHEY, CDR2 SMNVEV (reference sequence). Trimming cost V 3 bases and J 7 bases; bases outside gene matches: 5. CDR3 DNA: TGTGCCAGCAGTTTTGGTGGACAGGGAAATTCACCCCTCCACTTT. This gives the protein CASSFGGQGNSPLHF.

This sequence joins TRBV6-1 and TRBJ1-5; no clear D gene. Trimming took off 2 bases at V and 4 bases at J, with 6 bases between the two ends. Germline V gives CDR1 MNHNS, CDR2 SASEGT. The CDR3 extends over 13 amino acids. Here the CDR3 DNA reads TGTGCCAGCAGTGAATTGGGGAATCAGCCCCAGCATTTT. Translating gives CASSELGNQPQHF.

Ten or more counts support this clonotype. The chain recombines TRBV7-6 with TRBJ2-5; possible D gene TRBD2, 5 bases. The germline CDR1 and CDR2 sequences are SGHVS and FNYEAQ. This CDR3 is 17 amino acids long. The V gene lost 1 base and the J gene lost 0 bases, with 15 bases spanning the gap. CDR3 DNA sequence: TGTGCCAGCAGCTTAGTCACCGCGGGCACGTACCAAGAGACCCAGTACTTC. It encodes CASSLVTAGTYQETQYF.

This clonotype was seen more than once but under ten times. The chain joins TRBV7-9 to TRBJ2-2; D tentatively fits TRBD1 or TRBD2 (6 bases each). Germline CDR1 and CDR2: SEHNR and FQNEAQ (reference sequence). Deletions cut 5 bases from V and 4 bases from J, with 14 bases between. This CDR3 is 15 amino acids long. CDR3 loop: CASSRRGQATGELFF. The DNA for the CDR3 is TGTGCCAGCAGCCGCCGGGGGCAGGCCACCGGGGAGCTGTTTTTT.

This clonotype was seen at least ten times. The V gene is TRBV7-2, the J gene TRBJ1-1; D possibly corresponds to TRBD1 (6 bases). Deletions cut 4 bases from V and 3 bases from J, with 12 bases between. The CDR3 consists of 14 residues. The germline CDR1 and CDR2 sequences are SGHTA and FQGNSA. The chain's CDR3 is CASSSQGMYTEAFF. The CDR3 DNA is TGTGCCAGCAGCTCACAGGGTATGTACACTGAAGCTTTCTTT.

This clonotype was detected a few times. The chain carries TRBV4-1 and TRBJ2-7; TRBD1 agrees at 9 bases. This CDR3 has 15 residues. V gave up 6 bases and J gave up 0 bases; unmatched junction bases: 6. Germline CDR1 MGHRA, CDR2 YSYEKL. CDR3: CASSPGQGTSYEQYV. The CDR3 DNA reads TGCGCCAGCAGTCCGGGACAGGGCACCTCCTACGAGCAGTACGTC.

This clonotype was seen many times. The chain is built from TRBV7-2 and TRBJ2-3; D gene ambiguous. The germline V gene has CDR1 SGHTA and CDR2 FQGNSA. The CDR3 is 13 residues long. Trimming removed 5 bases from V and 0 bases from J, with 6 bases in between. The CDR3 DNA is TGTGCCAGCAGCCAACCTAGCACAGATACGCAGTATTTT. This gives the protein CASSQPSTDTQYF.

The genes are TRBV12-3 or TRBV12-4 and TRBJ2-1, with 8 bases that match TRBD1. There are 14 residues in the CDR3. V dropped 6 bases and J dropped 8; count of bases not matched to a gene: 9. CDR3 amino acids: CASRRQGSRDEQFF. The CDR3 coding sequence is TGTGCCAGCAGGAGACAGGGGAGTAGAGATGAGCAGTTCTTC.